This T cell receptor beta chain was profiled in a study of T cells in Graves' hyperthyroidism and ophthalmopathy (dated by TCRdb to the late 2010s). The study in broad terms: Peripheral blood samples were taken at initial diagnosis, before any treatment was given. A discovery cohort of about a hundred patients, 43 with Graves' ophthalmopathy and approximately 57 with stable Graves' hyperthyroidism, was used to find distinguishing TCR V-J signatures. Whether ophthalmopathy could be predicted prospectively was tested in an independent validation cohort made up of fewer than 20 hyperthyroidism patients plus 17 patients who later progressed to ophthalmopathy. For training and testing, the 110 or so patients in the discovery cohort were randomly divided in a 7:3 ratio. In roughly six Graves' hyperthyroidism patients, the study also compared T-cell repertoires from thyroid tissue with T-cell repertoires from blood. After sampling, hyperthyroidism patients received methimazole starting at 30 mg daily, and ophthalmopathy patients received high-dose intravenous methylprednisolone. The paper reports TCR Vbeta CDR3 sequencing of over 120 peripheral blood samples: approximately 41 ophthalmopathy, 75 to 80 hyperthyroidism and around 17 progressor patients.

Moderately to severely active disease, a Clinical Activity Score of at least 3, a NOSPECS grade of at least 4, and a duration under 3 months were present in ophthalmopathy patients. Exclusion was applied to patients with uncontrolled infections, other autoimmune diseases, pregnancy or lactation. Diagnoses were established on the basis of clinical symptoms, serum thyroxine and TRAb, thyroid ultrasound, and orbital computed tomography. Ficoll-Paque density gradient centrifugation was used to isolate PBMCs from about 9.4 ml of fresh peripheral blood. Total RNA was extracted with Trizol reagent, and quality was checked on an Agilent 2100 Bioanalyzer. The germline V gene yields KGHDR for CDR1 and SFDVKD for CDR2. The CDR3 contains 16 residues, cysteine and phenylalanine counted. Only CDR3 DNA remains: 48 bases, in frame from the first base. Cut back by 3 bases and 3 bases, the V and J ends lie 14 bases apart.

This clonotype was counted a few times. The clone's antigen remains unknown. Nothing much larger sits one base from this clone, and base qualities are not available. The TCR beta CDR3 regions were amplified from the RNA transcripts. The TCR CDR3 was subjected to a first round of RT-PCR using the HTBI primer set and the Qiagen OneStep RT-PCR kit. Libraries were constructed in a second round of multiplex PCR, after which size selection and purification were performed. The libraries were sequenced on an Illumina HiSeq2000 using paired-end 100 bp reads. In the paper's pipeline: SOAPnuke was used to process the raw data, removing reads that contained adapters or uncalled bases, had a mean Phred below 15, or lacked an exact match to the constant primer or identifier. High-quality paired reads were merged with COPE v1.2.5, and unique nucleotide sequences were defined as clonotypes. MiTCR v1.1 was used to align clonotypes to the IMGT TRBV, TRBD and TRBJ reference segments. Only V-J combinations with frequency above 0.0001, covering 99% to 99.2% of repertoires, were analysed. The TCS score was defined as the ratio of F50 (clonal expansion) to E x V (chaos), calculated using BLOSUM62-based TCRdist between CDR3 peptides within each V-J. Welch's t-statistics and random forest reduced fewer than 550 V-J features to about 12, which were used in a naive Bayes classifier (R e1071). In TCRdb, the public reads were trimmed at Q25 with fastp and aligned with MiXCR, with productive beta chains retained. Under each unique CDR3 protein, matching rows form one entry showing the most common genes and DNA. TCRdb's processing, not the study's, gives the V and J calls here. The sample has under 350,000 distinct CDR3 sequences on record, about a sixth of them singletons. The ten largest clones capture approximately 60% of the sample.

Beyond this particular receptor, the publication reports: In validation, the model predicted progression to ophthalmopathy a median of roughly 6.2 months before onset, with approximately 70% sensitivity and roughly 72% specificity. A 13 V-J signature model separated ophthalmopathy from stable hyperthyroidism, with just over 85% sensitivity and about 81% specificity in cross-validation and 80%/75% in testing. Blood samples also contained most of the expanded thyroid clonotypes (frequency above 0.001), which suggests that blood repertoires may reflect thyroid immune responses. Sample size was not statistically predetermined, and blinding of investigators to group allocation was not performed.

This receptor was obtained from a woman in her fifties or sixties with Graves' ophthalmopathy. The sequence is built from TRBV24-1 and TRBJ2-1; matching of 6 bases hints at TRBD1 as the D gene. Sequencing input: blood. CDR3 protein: CATSDLKPGHYNEQFF. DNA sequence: TGTGCCACCAGTGATCTAAAACCGGGACACTACAATGAGCAGTTCTTC.